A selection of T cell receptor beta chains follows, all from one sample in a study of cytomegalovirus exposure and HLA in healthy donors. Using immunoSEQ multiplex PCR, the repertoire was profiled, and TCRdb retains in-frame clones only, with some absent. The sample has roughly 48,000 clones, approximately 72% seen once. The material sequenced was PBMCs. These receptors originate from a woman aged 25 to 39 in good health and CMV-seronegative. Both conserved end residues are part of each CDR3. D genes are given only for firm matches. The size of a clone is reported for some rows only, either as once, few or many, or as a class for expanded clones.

CSVDASGGALTQYF,TGCAGCGTTGATGCTAGCGGGGGGGCATTGACCCAGTACTTC,TRBV29-1,once,TRBD2,TRBJ2-5
CASSGYDEQYF,TGTGCCAGCAGTGGATACGACGAGCAGTACTTC,TRBV25-1,once,-,TRBJ2-7
CASSLAGDTQYF,TGTGCCAGCAGCTTGGCCGGAGATACGCAGTATTTT,TRBV5-4,many,-,TRBJ2-3
CASSQLAGEAYEQYF,TGCGCCAGCAGCCAACTAGCGGGAGAGGCCTACGAGCAGTACTTC,TRBV4-1,-,TRBD2,TRBJ2-7
CASSPDRQGGDEQYF,TGTGCCAGCTCACCTGACCGACAGGGTGGGGACGAGCAGTACTTC,TRBV18,once,TRBD1,TRBJ2-7
CASSLTGSPHEQYF,TGTGCCAGCAGTTTAACAGGTTCCCCCCACGAGCAGTACTTC,TRBV28,once,-,TRBJ2-7
CATSSPTGLNTEAFF,TGTGCCACCAGCAGTCCGACAGGGCTGAACACTGAAGCTTTCTTT,TRBV15,few,TRBD1,TRBJ1-1
CASSRAYEQYF,TGTGCCAGCAGCCGAGCCTACGAGCAGTACTTC,TRBV5-5,few,-,TRBJ2-7
CASRGDRGGYGYTF,TGTGCCAGCAGGGGTGACAGGGGTGGATATGGCTACACCTTC,TRBV2,-,TRBD1,TRBJ1-2
CASSPGLAVQETQYF,TGTGCCAGCAGCCCGGGACTAGCGGTCCAAGAGACCCAGTACTTC,TRBV7-2,-,TRBD2,TRBJ2-5
CASIKQSPNTGELFF,TGTGCCAGCATCAAACAGTCGCCGAACACCGGGGAGCTGTTTTTT,TRBV6-6,-,-,TRBJ2-2
CASSLGPQTYEQYF,TGTGCCAGCAGCTTAGGCCCACAGACCTACGAGCAGTACTTC,TRBV7-9,few,-,TRBJ2-7
CASSPVGGNPHEQFF,TGTGCCAGCAGTCCGGTGGGCGGGAACCCACATGAGCAGTTCTTC,TRBV9,-,-,TRBJ2-1
CASSVGQAGANVLTF,TGTGCCAGCTCAGTGGGCCAGGCTGGGGCCAACGTCCTGACTTTC,TRBV28,few,-,TRBJ2-6
CASRQGLNEKLFF,TGTGCCAGCCGACAGGGGTTAAATGAAAAACTGTTTTTT,TRBV18,-,TRBD1,TRBJ1-4
CASSAGGGYTF,TGTGCCAGCAGCGCAGGCGGGGGCTACACCTTC,TRBV9,few,-,TRBJ1-2
CAWGLAKNIQYF,TGTGCCTGGGGCCTAGCCAAAAACATTCAGTACTTC,TRBV30,-,-,TRBJ2-4
CASSVDRTGVGYTF,TGTGCCAGCAGCGTAGATAGGACAGGGGTGGGCTACACCTTC,TRBV9,-,TRBD1,TRBJ1-2
CASSLDRLVGEQYF,TGTGCCAGCAGCTTAGACCGACTAGTCGGCGAGCAGTACTTC,TRBV11-2,-,-,TRBJ2-7
CAWSRMLASYEQYF,TGTGCCTGGAGTAGAATGCTAGCGTCCTACGAGCAGTACTTC,TRBV30,-,-,TRBJ2-7
CAISEGQGAGKGYTF,TGTGCCATCAGTGAAGGGCAGGGAGCGGGAAAGGGCTACACCTTC,TRBV10-3,-,-,TRBJ1-2
CASSDRTGRNYGYTF,TGTGCCAGCAGTGATAGGACAGGGAGAAACTATGGCTACACCTTC,TRBV25-1,-,TRBD1,TRBJ1-2
CASSVEGQVTDTQYF,TGTGCCAGCAGCGTAGAGGGACAGGTAACAGATACGCAGTATTTT,TRBV9,once,TRBD1,TRBJ2-3
CATSWDYSGNTIYF,TGTGCCACCAGCTGGGACTACTCTGGAAACACCATATATTTT,TRBV15,-,-,TRBJ1-3
CTSSLPNRDYGYTF,TGCACCAGCAGCCTCCCCAACCGGGACTATGGCTACACCTTC,TRBV1,-,-,TRBJ1-2
CASSRGGGADTQYF,TGTGCCAGCAGCCGTGGAGGCGGGGCAGATACGCAGTATTTT,TRBV6-5,-,-,TRBJ2-3
CASSPSGTGDEQFF,TGTGCCAGCTCACCATCTGGGACAGGGGATGAGCAGTTCTTC,TRBV18,-,TRBD1,TRBJ2-1
CASSGGGPGNQPQHF,TGTGCCAGCAGTGGGGGGGGCCCTGGCAATCAGCCCCAGCATTTT,TRBV6-1,-,-,TRBJ1-5
CASSLASGGLNEQYF,TGCGCCAGCAGCTTGGCCAGCGGGGGGTTGAACGAGCAGTACTTC,TRBV5-1,-,TRBD2,TRBJ2-7
CASRQTGYNSPLHF,TGTGCCAGCAGACAAACAGGGTATAATTCACCCCTCCACTTT,TRBV7-2,few,-,TRBJ1-6
CASSLRPSAPQETQYF,TGTGCCAGCAGCTTAAGGCCTAGCGCCCCCCAAGAGACCCAGTACTTC,TRBV7-2,-,-,TRBJ2-5
CASSLNRGEKLFF,TGTGCCAGCAGCCTAAACAGGGGGGAAAAACTGTTTTTT,TRBV7-9,-,TRBD1,TRBJ1-4
CSAGSIGGSNTEAFF,TGCAGCGCCGGGTCGATAGGGGGTTCGAACACTGAAGCTTTCTTT,TRBV29-1,-,-,TRBJ1-1
CASSQDSPSGANVLTF,TGTGCCAGCAGCCAGGACAGTCCCTCTGGGGCCAACGTCCTGACTTTC,TRBV7-9,-,-,TRBJ2-6
CASSLGTNYGYTF,TGTGCCAGCAGCTTAGGGACAAACTATGGCTACACCTTC,TRBV11-2,-,-,TRBJ1-2
CASALPGMNTEAFF,TGCGCCAGCGCCCTCCCAGGCATGAACACTGAAGCTTTCTTT,TRBV5-1,-,-,TRBJ1-1
CASSLGGADEKLFF,TGCGCCAGCAGCTTGGGGGGCGCAGATGAAAAACTGTTTTTT,TRBV5-1,-,-,TRBJ1-4
CASSRDNYNSPLHF,TGTGCCAGCAGCCGGGACAACTATAATTCACCCCTCCACTTT,TRBV6-4,few,-,TRBJ1-6
CASSVSAGGPSDTQYF,TGTGCCAGCAGTGTCTCCGCGGGAGGGCCGTCAGATACGCAGTATTTT,TRBV6-4,-,TRBD2,TRBJ2-3
CASSLSPGQLTGELFF,TGTGCCAGCAGTTTATCCCCGGGACAGCTCACCGGGGAGCTGTTTTTT,TRBV6-5,-,TRBD1,TRBJ2-2
CASSLGQHFYEQYF,TGTGCCAGCAGTTTGGGACAGCATTTTTACGAGCAGTACTTC,TRBV6-5,-,TRBD1,TRBJ2-7
CASTTGDRDSYEQYF,TGCGCCAGCACCACAGGAGACAGGGACTCCTACGAGCAGTACTTC,TRBV5-1,once,TRBD1,TRBJ2-7
CAWSVLRGFGLNTEAFF,TGTGCCTGGAGTGTACTGCGTGGTTTCGGGTTGAACACTGAAGCTTTCTTT,TRBV30,few,-,TRBJ1-1
CAWSAQGFYGYTF,TGTGCCTGGAGTGCCCAGGGATTCTATGGCTACACCTTC,TRBV30,few,-,TRBJ1-2
CAWRRQGLTEAFF,TGTGCCTGGAGAAGACAGGGCCTCACTGAAGCTTTCTTT,TRBV30,once,TRBD1,TRBJ1-1
CASNPLQGIAPLHF,TGTGCCAGCAACCCATTACAGGGTATTGCACCCCTCCACTTT,TRBV28,-,-,TRBJ1-6
CASSFRGVNTEAFF,TGCGCCAGCAGCTTTCGTGGAGTGAACACTGAAGCTTTCTTT,TRBV5-1,few,-,TRBJ1-1
CASSSDRENTEAFF,TGCGCCAGCAGCTCGGACAGGGAGAACACTGAAGCTTTCTTT,TRBV5-1,-,TRBD1,TRBJ1-1
CSVEIEGVAYEQYF,TGCAGCGTTGAGATTGAGGGGGTAGCCTACGAGCAGTACTTC,TRBV29-1,-,-,TRBJ2-7
CASSPTSAVREGRDTQYF,TGTGCCAGCAGTCCTACTAGCGCCGTGCGGGAGGGGCGGGATACGCAGTATTTT,TRBV28,-,TRBD2,TRBJ2-3
CASSQGLAVFYEQYF,TGTGCCAGCAGCCAGGGTCTAGCGGTTTTCTACGAGCAGTACTTC,TRBV9,-,TRBD2,TRBJ2-7